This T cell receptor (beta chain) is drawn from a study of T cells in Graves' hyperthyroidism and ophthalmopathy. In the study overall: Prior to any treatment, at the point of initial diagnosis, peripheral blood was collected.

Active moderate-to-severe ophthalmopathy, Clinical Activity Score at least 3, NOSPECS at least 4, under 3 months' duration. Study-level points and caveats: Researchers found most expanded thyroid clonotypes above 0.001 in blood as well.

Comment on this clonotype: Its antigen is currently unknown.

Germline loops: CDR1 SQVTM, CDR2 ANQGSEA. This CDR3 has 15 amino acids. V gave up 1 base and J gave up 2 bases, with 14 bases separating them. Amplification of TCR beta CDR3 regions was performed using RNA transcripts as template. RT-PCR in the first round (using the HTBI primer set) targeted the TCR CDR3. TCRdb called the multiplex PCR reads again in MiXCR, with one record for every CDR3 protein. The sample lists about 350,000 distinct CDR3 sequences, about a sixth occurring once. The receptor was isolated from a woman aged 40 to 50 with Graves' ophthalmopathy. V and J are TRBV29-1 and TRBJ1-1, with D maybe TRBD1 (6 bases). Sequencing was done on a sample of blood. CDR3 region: CSVEGPGGRNTEAFF. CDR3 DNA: TGCAGCGTTGAAGGTCCCGGGGGGCGAAACACTGAAGCTTTCTTT.